Listed below are T cell receptor beta chains from one sample, sequenced in a study of cytomegalovirus exposure and HLA in healthy donors. Sequencing used immunoSEQ multiplex PCR; TCRdb keeps in-frame clones, though not all of them. The sample includes over 200,000 clones, about 90% of them seen just once. Sequencing was done on a sample of PBMCs. These receptors were collected from a young woman in good health and CMV-seronegative. Each CDR3 is given with its conserved first and last residue. The D gene is left open where the match is weak. The size of a clone is reported for some rows only, either as once, few or many, or as a class for expanded clones.

NA,TRBJ2-2,NA,TRBV27,CASTSTGELFF,TGTGCCAGCACCTCGACCGGGGAGCTGTTTTTT
NA,TRBJ2-7,NA,TRBV19,CASSLRLGAGRGNEQYF,TGTGCCAGTAGTTTGAGACTTGGGGCCGGGAGAGGTAACGAGCAGTACTTC
TRBD2,TRBJ2-7,NA,TRBV4-2,CASSQVFRGQPGLVSYEQYF,TGTGCCAGCAGCCAAGTTTTTCGGGGGCAACCGGGACTAGTTTCCTACGAGCAGTACTTC
NA,TRBJ2-7,NA,TRBV10-2,CASMGQRYEQYF,TGCGCCAGCATGGGACAACGCTACGAGCAGTACTTC
TRBD2,TRBJ2-3,once,TRBV27,CASSGGTSGIGQYF,TGTGCCAGCAGTGGCGGGACTAGCGGGATAGGGCAGTATTTT
NA,TRBJ1-5,NA,TRBV2,CASSDQGLSQPQHF,TGTGCCAGCAGTGATCAGGGGTTGAGTCAGCCCCAGCATTTT
TRBD1,TRBJ2-7,NA,TRBV28,CASMPGQGNSGKQYF,TGTGCCAGCATGCCGGGACAGGGAAATTCTGGGAAGCAGTACTTC
TRBD1,TRBJ1-1,NA,TRBV6-5,CASSGDRGLNTEAFF,TGTGCCAGCAGTGGGGACAGGGGTTTGAACACTGAAGCTTTCTTT
TRBD2,TRBJ2-7,NA,TRBV27,CASRRSGILFEQYF,TGTGCCAGCCGACGGAGCGGGATCTTGTTTGAGCAGTACTTC
NA,TRBJ1-1,NA,TRBV6-5,CASKRGGYTEAFF,TGTGCCAGCAAAAGGGGGGGTTACACTGAAGCTTTCTTT
NA,TRBJ2-7,once,TRBV7-9,CASSPPGRGGLYEQYF,TGTGCCAGCAGCCCACCCGGCCGGGGTGGGCTCTACGAGCAGTACTTC
NA,TRBJ2-5,NA,TRBV7-9,CASSPQETQYF,TGTGCCAGCAGCCCACAAGAGACCCAGTACTTC
TRBD2,TRBJ2-1,once,TRBV29-1,CSVEAGDSNEQFF,TGCAGCGTTGAGGCGGGAGATAGTAATGAGCAGTTCTTC
NA,TRBJ1-2,NA,TRBV5-1,CASSVVGRGAYGYTF,TGCGCCAGCAGCGTCGTTGGCAGGGGCGCCTATGGCTACACCTTC
NA,TRBJ1-5,NA,TRBV27,CASSLALNQPQHF,TGTGCCAGCAGTTTGGCCTTAAATCAGCCCCAGCATTTT
TRBD1,TRBJ2-7,NA,TRBV2,CASSWDRAGEQYF,TGTGCCAGCAGTTGGGACAGGGCAGGCGAGCAGTACTTC
TRBD1,TRBJ2-3,NA,TRBV28,CASSSPNYRGDTQYF,TGTGCCAGCAGTTCGCCCAACTACAGGGGGGATACGCAGTATTTT
NA,TRBJ1-1,NA,TRBV4-2,CASSQDAGAMNTEAFF,TGTGCCAGCAGCCAAGACGCGGGGGCAATGAACACTGAAGCTTTCTTT
TRBD1,TRBJ1-2,NA,TRBV28,CASGQGARGYTF,TGTGCCAGTGGACAGGGGGCGCGGGGCTACACCTTC
TRBD1,TRBJ2-4,NA,TRBV7-9,CASSLEQGNIPLTIQYF,TGTGCCAGCAGCTTAGAACAGGGGAATATCCCGCTAACCATTCAGTACTTC
TRBD2,TRBJ2-3,NA,TRBV6-5,CASRLAGEPDTQYF,TGTGCCAGCCGGCTAGCGGGAGAACCCGATACGCAGTATTTT
TRBD1,TRBJ1-1,NA,TRBV7-2,CASSYRTGPNTEAFF,TGTGCCAGCAGCTACCGGACAGGGCCTAACACTGAAGCTTTCTTT
TRBD2,TRBJ2-5,NA,TRBV29-1,CSVGTSGSPVQETQYF,TGCAGCGTGGGGACTAGCGGGAGTCCGGTCCAAGAGACCCAGTACTTC
TRBD2,TRBJ2-2,NA,TRBV28,CASSFQREAPTGELFF,TGTGCCAGCAGTTTCCAGCGGGAGGCTCCCACCGGGGAGCTGTTTTTT
NA,TRBJ2-1,NA,TRBV2,CASSGGRRFSEQFF,TGTGCCAGCAGTGGCGGGCGGCGGTTCAGCGAGCAGTTCTTC
NA,TRBJ2-2,NA,TRBV5-4,CASSLDSYTGELFF,TGTGCCAGCAGCTTGGACTCGTACACCGGGGAGCTGTTTTTT
NA,TRBJ2-5,few,TRBV7-8,CASSLPRPETQYF,TGTGCCAGCAGCTTACCCCGTCCGGAGACCCAGTACTTC
TRBD2,TRBJ2-1,NA,TRBV4-1,CASSQATPGLAGAHSYNEQFF,TGCGCCAGCAGCCAAGCAACTCCGGGACTAGCGGGAGCCCATTCCTACAATGAGCAGTTCTTC
NA,TRBJ2-7,NA,TRBV18,CASSPGGYYEQYF,TGTGCCAGCTCACCTGGGGGGTACTACGAGCAGTACTTC
TRBD1,TRBJ1-1,NA,TRBV5-1,CASSQGQGATEAFF,TGCGCCAGCAGCCAGGGACAGGGGGCCACTGAAGCTTTCTTT
TRBD2,TRBJ2-7,NA,TRBV5-1,CASSEGLAGLHLTYEQYF,TGCGCCAGCAGCGAGGGACTAGCGGGACTACATCTAACCTACGAGCAGTACTTC
NA,TRBJ1-5,NA,TRBV6-5,CASSPREDQPQHF,TGTGCCAGCAGCCCCAGGGAGGATCAGCCCCAGCATTTT
NA,TRBJ2-7,NA,TRBV5-6,CASSWRYYEQYF,TGTGCCAGCAGCTGGAGGTACTACGAGCAGTACTTC
TRBD2,TRBJ2-5,once,TRBV29-1,CSAYTSGKETQYF,TGCAGCGCCTACACTAGCGGGAAAGAGACCCAGTACTTC
TRBD2,TRBJ2-1,once,TRBV7-9,CASSLAGGPVEQFF,TGTGCCAGCAGCTTAGCGGGAGGGCCTGTTGAGCAGTTCTTC
TRBD1,TRBJ1-1,NA,TRBV28,CASRNRGRKAFF,TGTGCCAGCAGAAACAGGGGGCGGAAGGCTTTCTTT
TRBD1,TRBJ1-2,once,TRBV29-1,CSVESDRGSNYGYTF,TGCAGCGTTGAATCCGACAGGGGATCTAACTATGGCTACACCTTC
NA,TRBJ1-5,once,TRBV19,CASSPRQGNQPQHF,TGTGCCAGTAGTCCCCGGCAGGGCAATCAGCCCCAGCATTTT
TRBD2,TRBJ2-7,once,TRBV28,CASSPLGAGLSSYEQYF,TGTGCCAGCAGTCCCCTTGGAGCGGGATTAAGCTCCTACGAGCAGTACTTC
TRBD1,TRBJ2-7,few,TRBV30,CAWSGRGQEEQYF,TGTGCCTGGAGTGGCAGGGGGCAGGAGGAGCAGTACTTC
TRBD1,TRBJ2-1,NA,TRBV5-1,CASSLAQGGYNEQFF,TGCGCCAGCAGCTTGGCACAGGGGGGATACAATGAGCAGTTCTTC
TRBD2,TRBJ2-7,NA,TRBV11-2,CASSSGTRAYEQYF,TGTGCCAGCAGCTCAGGGACTAGGGCCTACGAGCAGTACTTC
NA,TRBJ2-7,NA,TRBV27,CASSLSGKRYEQYF,TGTGCCAGCAGTTTATCCGGTAAGAGGTACGAGCAGTACTTC
TRBD1,TRBJ1-1,NA,TRBV4-1,CASSQEGDSMNTEAFF,TGCGCCAGCAGCCAAGAGGGGGACAGCATGAACACTGAAGCTTTCTTT
TRBD1,TRBJ1-4,NA,TRBV7-2,CASSYRGGNEKLFF,TGTGCCAGCAGCTACAGGGGGGGGAATGAAAAACTGTTTTTT
NA,TRBJ1-4,NA,TRBV30,CAWNSRATNEKLFF,TGTGCCTGGAACTCTCGTGCAACTAATGAAAAACTGTTTTTT